The present T cell receptor beta chain was sequenced within a study of blood T cell repertoires in COVID-19. Study context: Nucleic acid was either cDNA or gDNA, and it came from T cells, B-cell-depleted T cells, or PBMCs.

Original data processing: Estimation of nucleated cell counts was performed using reference gene primer amplification. Data came from immunoSEQ multiplex PCR; TCRdb stores just in-frame clones and leaves some out. D and trimming were read from the DNA, whereas the V and J calls and clone size are those reported in that table. The repertoire includes under 300,000 clones, approximately 81% of them detected once, and more than 6.5% sits in the top ten. The ends lost 1 base at V and 3 bases at J; junction bases unmatched: 5. The germline V gene encodes CDR1 SGHRS and CDR2 YFSETQ. The CDR3 spans 15 residues.

The source material was PBMCs or T cells enriched from blood (not recorded which). The sequence came from a woman aged 45-65 years who had been exposed to COVID-19. The V call is TRBV5-1, the J call TRBJ2-3; 7 bases fit TRBD1. The CDR3 DNA sequence: TGCGCCAGCAGCTTGCGGCAGGGGGAGACAGATACGCAGTATTTT. Protein: CASSLRQGETDTQYF. Full variable domain (missing parts from reference TRBV5-1 and TRBJ2-3): KAGVTQTPRYLIKTRGQQVTLSCSPISGHRSVSWYQQTPGQGLQFLFEYFSETQRNKGNFPGRFSGRQFSNSRSEMNVSTLELGDSALYLCASSLRQGETDTQYFGPGTRLTVL.